This entry lists 18 T cell receptor beta chains sequenced from one sample in a study of blood T cell repertoires in COVID-19. Sequencing was performed with immunoSEQ multiplex PCR; in TCRdb, only in-frame clones are kept and a portion is missing. This sample carries under 100,000 clones, about 85% of them seen once, and the ten largest clones take 2.5% to 3.5%. Material for sequencing was peripheral blood. These receptors were taken from a woman aged 80 or over with COVID-19, enrolled during active disease.

The chain employs TRBV7-2 and TRBJ2-4; a possible D gene is TRBD2 (6 bases). This CDR3 is 14 amino acids long. V gave up 5 bases and J gave up 6 bases, with 14 bases separating them. From germline, CDR1 is SGHTA and CDR2 FQGNSA. The CDR3 here is CASSQGDSSNIQYF. The CDR3 DNA is TGTGCCAGCAGCCAAGGGGACTCTTCAAACATTCAGTACTTC.

The chain links TRBV27 to TRBJ2-7, with 13 positions matching TRBD2. The V gene's germline CDR1 is MNHEY and CDR2 SMNVEV (reference sequence). With V trimmed by 6 bases and J by 5 bases, 4 bases remained unmatched. The CDR3 has 14 amino acids. The CDR3 reads CASSHGTSGDEQYF. As DNA, the CDR3 is TGTGCCAGCAGCCACGGGACTAGCGGGGACGAGCAGTACTTC.

This chain connects TRBV20-1 to TRBJ2-1, with TRBD2 identical over 10 bases. Germline V gives CDR1 DFQATT, CDR2 SNEGSKA (reference sequence). V dropped 3 bases and J dropped 1; count of bases not matched to a gene: 3. The CDR3 covers 15 residues. CDR3 DNA: TGCAGTGCTAGTGCAGCGGGAGGGTCCTACAATGAGCAGTTCTTC. Translated, it gives CSASAAGGSYNEQFF.

The rearrangement joins TRBV10-3 to TRBJ1-2; 7 bases agree with TRBD1. The germline gives CDR1 ENHRY, CDR2 SYGVKD. The CDR3 contains 13 residues. Trimming took 3 bases from V and 6 from J; bases not matched to a gene: 4. The CDR3 loop is CAISEDRDHGYTF. In DNA form, the CDR3 reads TGTGCCATCAGTGAAGACAGGGACCATGGCTACACCTTC.

The chain is built from TRBV27 and TRBJ2-7, with 11 bases identical to TRBD2. CDR3 length: 17 amino acids. The V segment lost 5 bases and the J segment 1 base; nucleotides outside the gene matches: 10. Per the germline V gene, CDR1 is MNHEY and CDR2 is SMNVEV (reference sequence). The CDR3 DNA is TGTGCCAGCAGTCCCGTTGGACTAGCGGGCCGGTCCTACGAGCAGTACTTC. This sequence encodes CASSPVGLAGRSYEQYF.

This chain joins TRBV6-2 or TRBV6-3 and TRBJ1-2, with 7 positions matching TRBD1. Looked up from germline, CDR1 is MNHEY and CDR2 is SVGEGT. The CDR3 runs 14 residues. Trimming took 2 bases from V and 3 from J; bases not matched to a gene: 3. This CDR3 reads CASSYGRGDYGYTF. For the CDR3, the DNA is TGTGCCAGCAGTTACGGCAGGGGGGACTATGGCTACACCTTC.

This clone has just a few counts. The CDR3 sequence: CASSLVGGDQPQHF. DNA of the CDR3: TGTGCCAGCAGCCTGGTAGGGGGTGATCAGCCCCAGCATTTT. The chain employs TRBV28 and TRBJ1-5; possibly TRBD1 for D (6 bases). The CDR3 consists of 14 residues. CDR1 MDHEN and CDR2 SYDVKM come from the germline V gene. Trimming left V 6 bases short and J 5 bases short, with 14 bases between. Full variable domain (remainder filled in from reference TRBV28 and TRBJ1-5): DVKVTQSSRYLVKRTGEKVFLECVQDMDHENMFWYRQDPGLGLRLIYFSYDVKMKEKGDIPEGYSVSREKKERFSLILESASTNQTSMYLCASSLVGGDQPQHFGDGTRLSIL.

The V call is TRBV19, the J call TRBJ2-5; no firm D call. The germline V gene encodes CDR1 LNHDA and CDR2 SQIVND (reference sequence). This CDR3 is built from 16 residues. The V end lost 2 bases, the J end lost 2 bases, and 15 bases lay between the germline ends. CDR3: CASSIYPSGGQETQYF. The CDR3 DNA is TGTGCCAGTAGTATATACCCATCAGGTGGGCAAGAGACCCAGTACTTC.

CDR3 in amino acids: CASSVLSPRETQYF. CDR3 in DNA: TGTGCCAGCTCCGTCTTATCTCCCCGAGAGACCCAGTACTTC. The chain recombines TRBV5-4 with TRBJ2-5; no clear D. Germline V gene data show CDR1 as SGHNT and CDR2 as YYREEE (reference sequence). This CDR3 has 14 amino acids. V lost 7 bases, J lost 4 bases, and 17 bases lay in between.

V and J are TRBV2 and TRBJ2-1; TRBD2 matches 7 bases. CDR3 length: 15 residues. The germline CDR1 and CDR2 sequences are SNHLY and FYNNEI. V dropped 5 bases and J dropped 5; count of bases not matched to a gene: 9. The CDR3 region is CASSYDAGVDNEQFF. CDR3 bases: TGTGCCAGCAGTTATGATGCGGGGGTGGACAATGAGCAGTTCTTC.

Written as DNA, the CDR3 is TGTGCCAGCAGGGATGAACTAGCGGGGGTAGGCGAGCAGTACTTC. Translating gives CASRDELAGVGEQYF. The rearrangement joins TRBV5-4 to TRBJ2-7; 11 bases fit TRBD2. Germline CDR1 is SGHNT and CDR2 is YYREEE (reference sequence). CDR3 length: 15 residues. J gave up 6 bases and V 5 bases, and 10 bases lay outside the gene matches.

This clone showed up just a few times. J is TRBJ1-2 and V is TRBV18; 7 bases fit TRBD1. V was pared by 3 bases and J by 4 bases, with 14 bases of the junction left unmatched. Germline V gives CDR1 KGHSH, CDR2 LQKENI. The CDR3 is 17 residues long. The CDR3 region has the DNA TGTGCCAGCTCACCCTATTATACTGACAGGGAAGCCTATGGCTACACCTTC. This translates into CASSPYYTDREAYGYTF.

This clone was seen only once. The rearrangement joins TRBV19 to TRBJ1-5; 7 bases line up with TRBD1. The V and J ends lost 11 bases and 7 bases, in that order; junction bases with no gene match: 8. This CDR3 is 12 amino acids long. In germline, CDR1 is LNHDA, CDR2 SQIVND (reference sequence). CDR3 DNA: TGTGCCGCCCGACAGGGTGGCCAGCCCCAGCATTTT. Protein: CAARQGGQPQHF.

The chain joins TRBV28 to TRBJ2-6, with D hard to call. CDR1 MDHEN and CDR2 SYDVKM come from the germline V gene. The V end lost 1 base, the J end lost 0 bases, and 7 bases lay between the germline ends. The CDR3 loop spans 16 amino acids. The CDR3 coding sequence is TGTGCCAGCAGTTTATTGGTCAGCTCTGGGGCCAACGTCCTGACTTTC. Translated, it gives CASSLLVSSGANVLTF.

The V call is TRBV7-9, the J call TRBJ2-5; a weak D match, TRBD2 (6 bases). The CDR3 loop spans 12 amino acids. The germline V gene has CDR1 SEHNR and CDR2 FQNEAQ (reference sequence). Trimming shortened V by 6 bases and J by 5 bases, and 10 bases separated the two germline ends. The CDR3: CASSRGMETQYF. Written as DNA, the CDR3 is TGTGCCAGCAGTCGGGGGATGGAGACCCAGTACTTC.

This chain uses TRBV7-9 with TRBJ2-1; D not resolved. The CDR3 totals 16 residues. V dropped 0 bases and J dropped 4 bases, with 13 bases sitting between them. Germline CDR1 reads SEHNR; CDR2 reads FQNEAQ (reference sequence). The CDR3 reads CASSLAPRSRYNEQFF. The CDR3 coding sequence is TGTGCCAGCAGCTTAGCGCCGCGGAGCAGATACAATGAGCAGTTCTTC.

The rearrangement links TRBV5-1 to TRBJ2-2; 8 nucleotides line up with TRBD2. There are 16 residues in the CDR3. Looked up from germline, CDR1 is SGHRS and CDR2 is YFSETQ. Germline trimming cut 2 bases from V and 0 bases from J; bases unmatched to any gene: 3. The CDR3 sequence is CASSLGAGANTGELFF. DNA of the CDR3: TGCGCCAGCAGCTTAGGAGCGGGGGCGAACACCGGGGAGCTGTTTTTT.

The CDR3 loop reads CAGGRQYEQYF. CDR3 DNA: TGTGCGGGGGGGAGACAGTACGAGCAGTACTTC. V and J are TRBV6-5 and TRBJ2-7; 7 bases match TRBD2. CDR1 is MNHEY, CDR2 SVGAGI, per germline. The CDR3 consists of 11 residues.